This T cell receptor beta chain was obtained from a study of OX40 agonist ivuxolimab in advanced cancers. Study-level information: Ivuxolimab, an agonist antibody against OX40 (CD134), was given to patients.

A note on this clone: Antigen unknown.

Study observations and caveats: Antigen specificity was not determined for the expanded peripheral T cells.

This CDR3 spans 12 amino acids. The germline V gene encodes CDR1 MDHEN and CDR2 SYDVKM. Trimming took 9 bases from V and 2 from J; bases not matched to a gene: 4. Sequenced by immunoSEQ multiplex PCR; TCRdb stores in-frame clones only, minus some. The data contain fewer than 100,000 clones, roughly 91% of them singletons. Autoimmune disease history or systemic immunosuppression meant exclusion. The sequencing here drew on CD4+ or CD8+ T cells sorted from blood, taken in a trial of the OX40 agonist ivuxolimab. The sequence was collected from an adult with an advanced solid tumor such as melanoma, head and neck, liver or kidney cancer. V usage is TRBV28 and J usage is TRBJ2-7; 7 nucleotides match TRBD1. The CDR3 loop is CASHRGPYEQYF. The DNA for the CDR3 is TGTGCCAGTCACAGGGGCCCCTACGAGCAGTACTTC.